Listed here are 13 T cell receptor beta chains from one sample, sequenced in a study of blood T cell repertoires in COVID-19. Clones were sequenced by immunoSEQ multiplex PCR, and TCRdb holds only the in-frame ones, with some missing. This table holds fewer than 85,000 clones, around 74% found once. Sequencing was performed on peripheral blood. Source of these receptors: a human donor with acute or convalescent COVID-19. The donor label of this sample is uncertain.

The V and J genes are TRBV3-1 (or the pseudogene TRBV3-2) and TRBJ2-2; D may be TRBD2 (5 bases). CDR3 length equals 15 residues. V lost 5 bases and J lost 5, with 15 bases in between. Looked up from germline, CDR1 is LGHDT and CDR2 is YNNKEL (reference sequence). As DNA, the CDR3 is TGTGCCAGCAGCTATTTAGCGCGAATGACCGGGGAGCTGTTTTTT. Its translation is CASSYLARMTGELFF.

There are a few counts of this clone. The V gene is TRBV18, the J gene TRBJ2-5; 9 bases line up with TRBD2. Trimming took 1 base from V and 5 from J; bases not matched to a gene: 14. Germline V lookup: CDR1 KGHSH, CDR2 LQKENI. The CDR3 runs to 18 residues. The CDR3 nucleotides are TGTGCCAGCTCACCACTTCCTAGCGGGGCCCCAGGGATGGAGACCCAGTACTTC. This encodes CASSPLPSGAPGMETQYF.

V gene TRBV28 combines with J gene TRBJ1-5, with TRBD1 matching over 8 bases. Germline V CDR1 and CDR2: MDHEN, SYDVKM. The CDR3 has 18 amino acids. Trimming removed 5 bases from V and 2 bases from J; junction bases left unmatched: 14. CDR3 loop: CASSPTGTGSRGNQPQHF. CDR3 coding DNA: TGTGCCAGCAGTCCCACCGGGACAGGCTCAAGGGGCAATCAGCCCCAGCATTTT.

The chain is built from TRBV7-2 and TRBJ2-7; D not resolved. The germline CDR1 and CDR2 sequences are SGHTA and FQGNSA. This CDR3 has 11 residues. V was clipped by 4 bases and J by 2 bases, with 3 bases between them. In nucleotides, the CDR3 is TGTGCCAGCAGCTCTGCCTACGAGCAGTACTTC. It yields the protein CASSSAYEQYF.

This sequence joins TRBV5-1 and TRBJ1-4; 9 bases are shared with TRBD1. The germline CDR1 and CDR2 sequences are SGHRS and YFSETQ. Trimming at V came to 1 base and at J to 4 bases, leaving 5 bases not matched to a gene. This CDR3 has 16 residues. The CDR3 loop reads CASSLSGQGGNEKLFF. Written as DNA, the CDR3 is TGCGCCAGCAGCTTGTCGGGACAGGGAGGTAATGAAAAACTGTTTTTT.

This chain joins TRBV6-4 and TRBJ1-6, with D tentatively TRBD1 (5 bases). The CDR3 is 14 residues long. V was cut by 0 bases and J by 6 bases, with 6 bases left in between. Germline CDR1 reads MRHNA; CDR2 reads SNTAGT. The CDR3 here is CASSDSRANSPLHF. The CDR3 coding sequence is TGTGCCAGCAGTGACTCCAGGGCTAATTCACCCCTCCACTTT.

The V call is TRBV19, the J call TRBJ2-7; possibly TRBD2 for D (5 bases). This CDR3 has 13 residues. The V end was cut by 3 bases, the J end by 5 bases, with 11 bases between. CDR1 LNHDA and CDR2 SQIVND come from the germline V gene (reference sequence). CDR3 sequence reads: CASSMAVGDEQYV. In nucleotides, the CDR3 is TGTGCCAGTAGTATGGCCGTGGGAGACGAGCAGTACGTC.

This chain joins TRBV7-9 and TRBJ2-3, with a possible D match to TRBD1 (6 bases). The CDR3 is made up of 14 amino acids. CDR1 and CDR2 from the germline V gene are SEHNR and FQNEAQ (reference sequence). The ends were cut back, 2 bases at V and 4 bases at J, with 10 bases in the middle. Here the CDR3 DNA reads TGTGCCAGCAGCTTATCCACAGGGTCAGATACGCAGTATTTT. As protein: CASSLSTGSDTQYF.

The chain couples TRBV7-9 to TRBJ2-5, with D perhaps matching TRBD2 (5 bases). V lost 5 bases to trimming and J lost 6 bases, with 10 bases between them. CDR1 and CDR2 from the germline V gene are SEHNR and FQNEAQ (reference sequence). The CDR3 extends over 12 amino acids. The CDR3 here is CASSLIGKTQYF. The CDR3 bases are TGTGCCAGCAGCCTTATCGGGAAGACCCAGTACTTC.

The chain is built from TRBV9 and TRBJ1-3; D uncertain. Germline assignment: CDR1 SGDLS and CDR2 YYNGEE. V lost 2 bases and J lost 8, with 17 bases in between. The CDR3 is 15 amino acids. CDR3 DNA: TGTGCCAGCAGCGTGGGCGGGGAGTGGAGGGACACCATATATTTT. It translates to CASSVGGEWRDTIYF.

The chain has TRBV6-5 and TRBJ1-5, with 7 bases aligning to TRBD1. The CDR3 covers 14 residues. V dropped 5 bases and J dropped 4; count of bases not matched to a gene: 5. Looked up from germline, CDR1 is MNHEY and CDR2 is SVGAGI. CDR3 region: CASSTSGGNQPQHF. CDR3 coding DNA: TGTGCCAGCAGTACCTCAGGGGGGAATCAGCCCCAGCATTTT.

The chain employs TRBV28 and TRBJ2-7; D gene unclear. There are 14 residues in the CDR3. Trimming removed 4 bases from V and 6 bases from J, with 16 bases in between. From germline, CDR1 is MDHEN and CDR2 SYDVKM. This CDR3 is CASSYSLSLPEQYF. The CDR3 region has the DNA TGTGCCAGCAGTTACAGTCTCTCCCTCCCCGAGCAGTACTTC.

This sequence joins TRBV6-2 or TRBV6-3 and TRBJ2-7; maybe TRBD2 (5 bases). V lost 4 bases and J 2 bases, leaving 18 bases between the germline ends. Germline assignment: CDR1 MNHEY and CDR2 SVGEGT. The CDR3 is 16 amino acids. The CDR3, as DNA: TGTGCCAGCAGTTCCATAGCGACCCCGAGGACCTACGAGCAGTACTTC. It yields the protein CASSSIATPRTYEQYF.